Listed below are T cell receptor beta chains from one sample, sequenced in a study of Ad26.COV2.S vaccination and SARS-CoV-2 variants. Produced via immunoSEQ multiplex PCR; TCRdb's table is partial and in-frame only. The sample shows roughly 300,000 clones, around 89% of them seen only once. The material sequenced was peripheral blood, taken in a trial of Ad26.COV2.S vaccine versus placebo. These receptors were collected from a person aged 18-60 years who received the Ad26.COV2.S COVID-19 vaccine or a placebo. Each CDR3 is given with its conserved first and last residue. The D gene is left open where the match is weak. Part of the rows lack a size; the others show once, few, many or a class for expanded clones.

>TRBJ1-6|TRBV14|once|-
TGTGCCAGCAGCCAAGGAGGGGCTTGGGCTTCACCCCTCCACTTT
CASSQGGAWASPLHF
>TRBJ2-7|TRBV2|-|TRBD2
TGTGCCAGCAGCAAGGCGGGACTAACCTCCTACGAGCAGTACTTC
CASSKAGLTSYEQYF
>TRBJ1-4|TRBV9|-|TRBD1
TGTGCCAGCAGTCCCTCCGGGACAGGGAGAGAAAAACTGTTTTTT
CASSPSGTGREKLFF
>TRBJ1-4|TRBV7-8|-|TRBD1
TGTGCCAGCAGCTTGAGAGCTCCGGGACAGGGGAATGAAAAACTGTTTTTT
CASSLRAPGQGNEKLFF
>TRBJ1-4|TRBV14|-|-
TGTGCCAGCAGCCAAGCTTGGACAGTAAGCTATAATGAAAAACTGTTTTTT
CASSQAWTVSYNEKLFF
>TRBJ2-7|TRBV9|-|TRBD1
TGTGCCAGCAGCGTAGAGGGGACAGCAGACTACGAGCAGTACTTC
CASSVEGTADYEQYF
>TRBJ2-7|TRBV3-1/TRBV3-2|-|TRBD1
TGTGCCAGCAGCCAATTCAGGGGGTACGAGCAGTACTTC
CASSQFRGYEQYF
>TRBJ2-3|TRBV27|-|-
TGTGCCAGCAGCCGAACGCTTGGTAGCACAGATACGCAGTATTTT
CASSRTLGSTDTQYF
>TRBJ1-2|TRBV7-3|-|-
TGTGCCAGCAGCTGGGGCCCAGCTAACTATGGCTACACCTTC
CASSWGPANYGYTF
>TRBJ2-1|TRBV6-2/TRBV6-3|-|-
TGTGCCAGCAGTTACTCGATGGCCGTGCCTCGGCCCTACAATGAGCAGTTCTTC
CASSYSMAVPRPYNEQFF
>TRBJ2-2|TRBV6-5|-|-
TGTGCCAGCAGCCGGACCCGAACCGGGGAGCTGTTTTTT
CASSRTRTGELFF
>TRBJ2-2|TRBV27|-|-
TGTGCCAGCGGGAGAAACACCGGGGAGCTGTTTTTT
CASGRNTGELFF
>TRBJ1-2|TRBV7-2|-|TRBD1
TGTGCCAGCAGCGCGACGTTCCGGGACAGGGTCTATGGCTACACCTTC
CASSATFRDRVYGYTF
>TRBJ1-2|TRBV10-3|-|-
TGTGCCATCAGTGACCGCCAGGGAGCCTTC
CAISDRQGAF
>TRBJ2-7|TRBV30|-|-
TGTGCCTGGTCGACACTACACCACGAGCAGTACTTC
CAWSTLHHEQYF
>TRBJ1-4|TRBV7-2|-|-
TGTGCCAGCAGCTTAAATGGTAGAAATGAAAAACTGTTTTTT
CASSLNGRNEKLFF
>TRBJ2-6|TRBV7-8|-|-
TGTGCCAGCAGCCTATCTATGGGATCTGGGGCCAACGTCCTGACTTTC
CASSLSMGSGANVLTF
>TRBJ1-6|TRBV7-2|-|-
TGTGCCAGCAGCTCCTGGGGGTCGCCCAATAATTCACCCCTCCACTTT
CASSSWGSPNNSPLHF
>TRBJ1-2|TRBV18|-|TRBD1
TGTGCCAGCTCACCGCCAGACAGGGACTATGGCTACACCTTC
CASSPPDRDYGYTF
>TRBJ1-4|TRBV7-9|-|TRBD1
TGTGCCAGCAGCCGAGACAGGGGGAATGAAAAACTGTTTTTT
CASSRDRGNEKLFF
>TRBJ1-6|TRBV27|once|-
TGTGCCAGCAGTTTGGGGGGTTCACCCCTCCACTTT
CASSLGGSPLHF
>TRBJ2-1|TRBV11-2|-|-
TGTGCCAGCAGCCCACGCCCACTGGACAATGAGCAGTTCTTC
CASSPRPLDNEQFF
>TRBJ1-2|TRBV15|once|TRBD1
TGTGCCACCAGCAGAGATCCGGGACAGGGCTGGGGCTACACCTTC
CATSRDPGQGWGYTF
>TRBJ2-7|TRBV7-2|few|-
TGTGCCAGCAGCTTATATTACGAGCAGTACTTC
CASSLYYEQYF
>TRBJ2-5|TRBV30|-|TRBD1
TGTGCCTGGAGGGCGGGACAGGGAGCGCACCAACGTTACGTAGAGACCCAGTACTTC
CAWRAGQGAHQRYVETQYF
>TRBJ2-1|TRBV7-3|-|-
TGTGCCAGCAGCTCCGCTACCTCCGATGAGCAGTTCTTC
CASSSATSDEQFF
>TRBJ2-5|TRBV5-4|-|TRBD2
TGTGCCAGCAGCTTGGACCTCCGGACATCTGGACTAGGAAACCAAGAGACCCAGTACTTC
CASSLDLRTSGLGNQETQYF
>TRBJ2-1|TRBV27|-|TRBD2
TGTGCCAGCAGTTCAACAGGACTAGCGGGGGGGCCGAGCTCCTACAATGAGCAGTTCTTC
CASSSTGLAGGPSSYNEQFF
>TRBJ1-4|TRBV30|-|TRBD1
TGTGCCTGGAGAGGACAGGGAGAAAAACTGTTTTTT
CAWRGQGEKLFF
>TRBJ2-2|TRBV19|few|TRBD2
TGTGCCAGTAGTGGCGGGGGGCGGGCCGGGGAGCTGTTTTTT
CASSGGGRAGELFF
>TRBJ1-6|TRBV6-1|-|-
TGTGCCAGCAGCGAACGGGGGGCACCCCTCCACTTT
CASSERGAPLHF
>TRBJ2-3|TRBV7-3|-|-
TGTGCCAGCAGTTCCACAGATACGCAGTATTTT
CASSSTDTQYF